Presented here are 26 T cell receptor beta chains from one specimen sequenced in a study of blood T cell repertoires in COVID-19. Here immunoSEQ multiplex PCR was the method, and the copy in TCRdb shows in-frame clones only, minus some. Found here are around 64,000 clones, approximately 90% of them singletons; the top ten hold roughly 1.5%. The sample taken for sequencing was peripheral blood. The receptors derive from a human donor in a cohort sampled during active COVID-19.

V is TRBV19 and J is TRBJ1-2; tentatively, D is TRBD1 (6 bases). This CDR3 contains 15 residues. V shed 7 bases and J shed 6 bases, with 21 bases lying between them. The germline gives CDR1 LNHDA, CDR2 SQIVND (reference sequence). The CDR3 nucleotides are TGTGCCAGTAACCGGGTCCAGGGGATAGTACATGGCTACACCTTC. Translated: CASNRVQGIVHGYTF.

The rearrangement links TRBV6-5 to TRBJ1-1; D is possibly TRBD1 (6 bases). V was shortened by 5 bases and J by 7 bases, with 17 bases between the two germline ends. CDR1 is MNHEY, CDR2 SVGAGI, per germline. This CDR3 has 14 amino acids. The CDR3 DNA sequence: TGTGCCAGCAGTAAAAACAGGGTCCCCAATGAAGCTTTCTTT. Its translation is CASSKNRVPNEAFF.

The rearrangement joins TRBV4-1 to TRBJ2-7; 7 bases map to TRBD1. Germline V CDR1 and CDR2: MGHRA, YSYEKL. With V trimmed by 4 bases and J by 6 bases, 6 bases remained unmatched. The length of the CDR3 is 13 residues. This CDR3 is CASSRVQGVEQYF. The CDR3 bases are TGCGCCAGCAGCCGAGTCCAGGGGGTCGAGCAGTACTTC.

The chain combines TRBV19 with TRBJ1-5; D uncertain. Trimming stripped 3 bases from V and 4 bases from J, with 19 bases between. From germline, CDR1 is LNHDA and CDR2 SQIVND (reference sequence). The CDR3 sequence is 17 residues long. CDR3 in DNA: TGTGCCAGTAGTATCAGTCTGGCCGTAAGGAGAAATCAGCCCCAGCATTTT. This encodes CASSISLAVRRNQPQHF.

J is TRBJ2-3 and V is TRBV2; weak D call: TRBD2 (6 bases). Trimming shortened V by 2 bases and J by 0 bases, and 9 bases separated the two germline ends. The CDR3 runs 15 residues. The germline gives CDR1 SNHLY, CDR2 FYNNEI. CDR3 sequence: CASSEYGGSTDTQYF. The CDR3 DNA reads TGTGCCAGCAGTGAATATGGGGGGAGCACAGATACGCAGTATTTT.

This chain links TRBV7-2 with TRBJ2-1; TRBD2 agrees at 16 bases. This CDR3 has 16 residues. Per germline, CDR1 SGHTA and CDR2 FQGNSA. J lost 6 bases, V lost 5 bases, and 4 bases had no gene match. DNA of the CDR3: TGTGCCAGCAGCATGGGACTAGCGGGAGGGGGCAATGAGCAGTTCTTC. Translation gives CASSMGLAGGGNEQFF.

The CDR3 region is CASSPSGTGTSYF. The CDR3 DNA sequence: TGTGCCAGCTCACCGAGCGGGACAGGAACCTCTTATTTT. The chain links TRBV18 to TRBJ2-3, with D possibly being TRBD1 (8 bases). The ends were cut back, 3 bases at V and 15 bases at J, with 19 bases in the middle. The CDR3 runs 13 residues. Per germline, CDR1 KGHSH and CDR2 LQKENI. Full variable domain (rest looked up from reference TRBV18 and TRBJ2-3): NAGVMQNPRHLVRRRGQEARLRCSPMKGHSHVYWYRQLPEEGLKFMVYLQKENIIDESGMPKERFSAEFPKEGPSILRIQQVVRGDSAAYFCASSPSGTGTSYFGPGTRLTVL.

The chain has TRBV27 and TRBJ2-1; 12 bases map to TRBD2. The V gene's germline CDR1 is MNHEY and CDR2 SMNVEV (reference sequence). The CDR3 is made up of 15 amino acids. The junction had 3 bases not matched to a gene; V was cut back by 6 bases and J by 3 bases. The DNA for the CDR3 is TGTGCCAGCAGCCGGGGACTAGCGGGCTACAATGAGCAGTTCTTC. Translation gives CASSRGLAGYNEQFF.

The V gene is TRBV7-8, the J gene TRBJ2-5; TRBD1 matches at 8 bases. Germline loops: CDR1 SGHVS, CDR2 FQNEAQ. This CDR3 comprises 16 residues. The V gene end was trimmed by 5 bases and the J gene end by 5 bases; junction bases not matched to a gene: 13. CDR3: CASSRRTGWEGETQYF. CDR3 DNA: TGTGCCAGCAGCCGCAGGACAGGGTGGGAAGGGGAGACCCAGTACTTC.

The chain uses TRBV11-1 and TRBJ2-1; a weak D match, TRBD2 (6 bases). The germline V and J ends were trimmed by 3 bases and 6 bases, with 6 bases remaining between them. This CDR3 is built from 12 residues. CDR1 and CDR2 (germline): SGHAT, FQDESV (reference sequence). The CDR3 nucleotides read TGTGCCAGCAGCTTTAGCGGCAATGAGCAGTTCTTC. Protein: CASSFSGNEQFF.

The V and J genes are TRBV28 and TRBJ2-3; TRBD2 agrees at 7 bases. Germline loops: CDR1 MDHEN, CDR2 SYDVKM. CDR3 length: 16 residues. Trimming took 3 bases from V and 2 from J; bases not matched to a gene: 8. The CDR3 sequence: CASSFALANPTDTQYF. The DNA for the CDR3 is TGTGCCAGCAGTTTTGCACTAGCGAATCCCACAGATACGCAGTATTTT.

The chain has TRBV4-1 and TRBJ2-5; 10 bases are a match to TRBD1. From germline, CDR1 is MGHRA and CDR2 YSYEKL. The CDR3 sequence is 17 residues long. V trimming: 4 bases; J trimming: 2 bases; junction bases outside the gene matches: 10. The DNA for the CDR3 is TGCGCCAGCAGCCTCCGGGAAGCGGGACAGGGGCAAGAGACCCAGTACTTC. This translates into CASSLREAGQGQETQYF.

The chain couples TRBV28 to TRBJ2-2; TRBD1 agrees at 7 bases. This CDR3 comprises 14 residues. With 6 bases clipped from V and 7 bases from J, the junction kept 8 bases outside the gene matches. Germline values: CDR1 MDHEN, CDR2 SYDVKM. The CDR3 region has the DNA TGTGCCAGCAGGGGACAGACCCTAGGCGGGGAGCTGTTTTTT. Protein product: CASRGQTLGGELFF. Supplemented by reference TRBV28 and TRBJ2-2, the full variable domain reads DVKVTQSSRYLVKRTGEKVFLECVQDMDHENMFWYRQDPGLGLRLIYFSYDVKMKEKGDIPEGYSVSREKKERFSLILESASTNQTSMYLCASRGQTLGGELFFGEGSRLTVL.

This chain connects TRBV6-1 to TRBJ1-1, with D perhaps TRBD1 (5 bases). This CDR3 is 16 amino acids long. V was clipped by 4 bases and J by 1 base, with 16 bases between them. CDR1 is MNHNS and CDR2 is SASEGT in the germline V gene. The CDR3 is CASSARLRASNTEAFF. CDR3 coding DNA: TGTGCCAGCAGTGCGCGACTCAGGGCCTCGAACACTGAAGCTTTCTTT.

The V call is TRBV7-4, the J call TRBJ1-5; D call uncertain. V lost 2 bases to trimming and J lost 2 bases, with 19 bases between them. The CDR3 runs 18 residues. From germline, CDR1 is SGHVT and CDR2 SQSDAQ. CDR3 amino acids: CASSLSGWSPGGNQPQHF. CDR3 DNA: TGTGCCAGCAGCTTATCGGGGTGGTCCCCGGGAGGCAATCAGCCCCAGCATTTT.

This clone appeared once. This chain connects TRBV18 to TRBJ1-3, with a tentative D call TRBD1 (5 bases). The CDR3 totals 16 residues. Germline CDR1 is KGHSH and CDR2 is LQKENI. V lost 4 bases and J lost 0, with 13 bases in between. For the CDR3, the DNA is TGTGCCAGCTCACTCCGGGACTGGAGCTCTGGAAACACCATATATTTT. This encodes CASSLRDWSSGNTIYF.

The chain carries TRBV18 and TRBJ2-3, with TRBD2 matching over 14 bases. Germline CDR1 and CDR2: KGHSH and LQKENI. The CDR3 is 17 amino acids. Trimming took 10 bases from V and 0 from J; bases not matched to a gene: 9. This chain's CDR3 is CATRSGTSGSSTDTQYF. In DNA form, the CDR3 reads TGTGCCACCCGGTCCGGGACTAGCGGGAGTAGCACAGATACGCAGTATTTT.

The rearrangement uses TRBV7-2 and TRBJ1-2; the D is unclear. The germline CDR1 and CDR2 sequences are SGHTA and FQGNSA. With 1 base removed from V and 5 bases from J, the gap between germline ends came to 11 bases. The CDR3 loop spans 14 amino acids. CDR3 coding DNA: TGTGCCAGCAGCTTAGATCTCGTTTTTTATGGCTACACCTTC. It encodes CASSLDLVFYGYTF. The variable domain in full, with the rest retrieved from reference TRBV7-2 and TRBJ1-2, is GAGVSQSPSNKVTEKGKDVELRCDPISGHTALYWYRQSLGQGLEFLIYFQGNSAPDKSGLPSDRFSAERTGGSVSTLTIQRTQQEDSAVYLCASSLDLVFYGYTFGSGTRLTVV.

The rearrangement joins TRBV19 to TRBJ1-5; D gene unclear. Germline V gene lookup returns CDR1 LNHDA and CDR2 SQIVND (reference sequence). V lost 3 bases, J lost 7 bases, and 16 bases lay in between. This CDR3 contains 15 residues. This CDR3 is CASSISISARQPQHF. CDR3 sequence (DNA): TGTGCCAGTAGTATCTCTATCTCGGCCAGGCAGCCCCAGCATTTT.

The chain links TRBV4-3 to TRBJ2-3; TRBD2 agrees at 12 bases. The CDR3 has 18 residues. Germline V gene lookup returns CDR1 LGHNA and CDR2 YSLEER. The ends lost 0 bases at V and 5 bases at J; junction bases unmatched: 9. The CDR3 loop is CASSQERRTSGAGDTQYF. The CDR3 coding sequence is TGCGCCAGCAGCCAAGAGAGGCGGACTAGCGGGGCGGGAGATACGCAGTATTTT.

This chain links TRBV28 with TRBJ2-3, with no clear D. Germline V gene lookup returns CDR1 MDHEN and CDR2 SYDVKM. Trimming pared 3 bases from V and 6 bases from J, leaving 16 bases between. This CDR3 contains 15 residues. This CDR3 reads CASSFPLGAGDTQYF. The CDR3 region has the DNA TGTGCCAGCAGTTTCCCGCTAGGTGCCGGGGATACGCAGTATTTT.

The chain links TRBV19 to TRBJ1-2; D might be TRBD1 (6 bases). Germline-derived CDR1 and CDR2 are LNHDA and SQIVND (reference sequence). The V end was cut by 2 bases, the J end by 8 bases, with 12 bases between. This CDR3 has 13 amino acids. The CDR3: CASSIQQGRGYTF. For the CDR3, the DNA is TGTGCCAGTAGTATACAACAGGGACGAGGCTACACCTTC.

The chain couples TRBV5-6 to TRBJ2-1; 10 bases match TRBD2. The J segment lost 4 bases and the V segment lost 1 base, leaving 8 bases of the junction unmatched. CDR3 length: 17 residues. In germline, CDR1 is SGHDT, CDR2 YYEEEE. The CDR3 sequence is CASSLSLSGRDYNEQFF. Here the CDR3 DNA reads TGTGCCAGCAGCTTGTCTTTGAGCGGGAGGGATTACAATGAGCAGTTCTTC.

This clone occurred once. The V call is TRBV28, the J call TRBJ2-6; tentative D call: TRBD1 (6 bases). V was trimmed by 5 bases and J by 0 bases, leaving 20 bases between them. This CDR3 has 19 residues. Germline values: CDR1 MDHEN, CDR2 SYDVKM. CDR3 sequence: CASSALRQGSLSGANVLTF. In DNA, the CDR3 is TGTGCCAGCAGTGCACTTAGGCAGGGGTCCCTCTCTGGGGCCAACGTCCTGACTTTC.

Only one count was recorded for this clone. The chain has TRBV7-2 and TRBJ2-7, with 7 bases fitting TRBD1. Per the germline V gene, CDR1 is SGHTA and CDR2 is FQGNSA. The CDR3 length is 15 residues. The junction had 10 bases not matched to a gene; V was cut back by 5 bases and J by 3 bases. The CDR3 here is CASSVDRFENYEQYF. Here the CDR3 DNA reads TGTGCCAGCAGCGTGGACAGGTTTGAGAACTACGAGCAGTACTTC. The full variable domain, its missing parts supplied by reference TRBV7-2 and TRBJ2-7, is GAGVSQSPSNKVTEKGKDVELRCDPISGHTALYWYRQSLGQGLEFLIYFQGNSAPDKSGLPSDRFSAERTGGSVSTLTIQRTQQEDSAVYLCASSVDRFENYEQYFGPGTRLTVT.

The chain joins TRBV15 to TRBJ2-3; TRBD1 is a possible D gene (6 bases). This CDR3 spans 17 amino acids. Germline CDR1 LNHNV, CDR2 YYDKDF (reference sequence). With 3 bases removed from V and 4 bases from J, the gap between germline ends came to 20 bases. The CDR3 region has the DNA TGTGCCACCAGCAGTTTTGCGGGCAGGGGCTTGCCAGATACGCAGTATTTT. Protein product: CATSSFAGRGLPDTQYF. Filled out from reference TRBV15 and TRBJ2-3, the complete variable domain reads DAMVIQNPRYQVTQFGKPVTLSCSQTLNHNVMYWYQQKSSQAPKLLFHYYDKDFNNEADTPDNFQSRRPNTSFCFLDIRSPGLGDTAMYLCATSSFAGRGLPDTQYFGPGTRLTVL.